Each of the 7 T cell receptor beta chains below was sequenced from the same sample in a study of blood T cell repertoires in COVID-19. Generated by immunoSEQ multiplex PCR, the TCRdb table keeps only in-frame clones and is missing some. The repertoire includes about 200,000 clones, approximately 78% of them detected once, and more than 9% sits in the top ten. Sequencing was done on a sample of peripheral blood. These receptors all stem from a woman of 80 years or more with acute or convalescent COVID-19.

The chain recombines TRBV7-8 with TRBJ1-1; D perhaps matches TRBD1 (5 bases). The germline CDR1 and CDR2 sequences are SGHVS and FQNEAQ. Trimming removed 1 base from V and 7 bases from J, with 16 bases in between. CDR3 size: 15 residues. The CDR3 loop reads CASSLDGAAPFEAFF. The CDR3 region has the DNA TGTGCCAGCAGCTTAGATGGGGCCGCTCCGTTTGAAGCTTTCTTT.

The gene calls are TRBV19 and TRBJ2-2; D possibly corresponds to TRBD1 (5 bases). Trimming stripped 9 bases from V and 1 base from J, with 12 bases between. The CDR3 is 14 residues long. The V gene's germline CDR1 is LNHDA and CDR2 SQIVND (reference sequence). CDR3 coding DNA: TGTGCCAGCCGACAGAACAGGAACACCGGGGAGCTGTTTTTT. It codes for CASRQNRNTGELFF.

The chain has TRBV12-3 or TRBV12-4 and TRBJ2-5; 9 nucleotides align to TRBD1. The V gene end was trimmed by 5 bases and the J gene end by 4 bases; junction bases not matched to a gene: 2. This CDR3 has 13 residues. The CDR3 bases are TGTGCCAGCAGTGGGACAGGGAGAGAGACCCAGTACTTC. It encodes CASSGTGRETQYF.

As concerns this clone: Its ends do not fully match the called genes, so a read error is possible. This chain joins TRBV7-7 and TRBJ2-2; 8 bases are shared with TRBD2. Germline CDR1 and CDR2: SSHAT and FNYEAQ (reference sequence). The CDR3 totals 15 residues. The CDR3: CASSLAGRESGELFF. The DNA for the CDR3 is TGTGCTAGCAGCTTAGCGGGGCGGGAGTCCGGGGAGCTGTTTTTT.

The chain has TRBV24-1 and TRBJ2-3; TRBD1 matches at 7 bases. Germline trimming cut 4 bases from V and 0 bases from J; bases unmatched to any gene: 9. The CDR3 consists of 17 residues. Germline values: CDR1 KGHDR, CDR2 SFDVKD. CDR3 loop: CATSEPGQFLSTDTQYF. The CDR3 region has the DNA TGTGCCACCAGTGAGCCGGGACAGTTTTTAAGCACAGATACGCAGTATTTT.

This clone showed up just a few times. The rearrangement links TRBV30 to TRBJ1-2; 7 bases map to TRBD1. The CDR3 totals 11 residues. The V segment lost 6 bases and the J segment 4 bases; nucleotides outside the gene matches: 2. Germline CDR1 reads GTSNPN; CDR2 reads SVGIG (reference sequence). The CDR3 DNA sequence: TGTGCCTGCGACAGGGTCTATGGCTACACCTTC. Encoded protein: CACDRVYGYTF.

The genes are TRBV29-1 and TRBJ1-1; D perhaps matches TRBD1 (5 bases). Germline V CDR1 and CDR2: SQVTM, ANQGSEA. The CDR3 covers 13 residues. With 4 bases removed from V and 1 base from J, the gap between germline ends came to 10 bases. CDR3 protein: CSVVVGGNTEAFF. Written as DNA, the CDR3 is TGCAGCGTTGTGGTGGGGGGGAACACTGAAGCTTTCTTT.